The rows below give T cell receptor beta chains drawn from one sample of a study of high-grade serous ovarian cancer treatment subgroups. Assay: immunoSEQ multiplex PCR; the TCRdb copy retains only in-frame clones and omits some. The sample has about 39,000 clones; about four fifths are singletons. Sequenced material: tumor tissue. These receptors were obtained from a human donor with high-grade serous ovarian cancer. CDR3s include the opening cysteine and the closing phenylalanine or tryptophan. D genes are given only for firm matches. Size is omitted from some rows. Given values are once, few, many or a class for expanded clones.

TRBJ2-1 TRBV7-2 NA NA TGTGCCAGCAGCCCCAGGGCGTACAATGAGCAGTTCTTC CASSPRAYNEQFF
TRBJ2-3 TRBV11-1 NA NA TGTGCCAGCAGCCCGGGGAGGCGTACGCAGTATTTT CASSPGRRTQYF
TRBJ1-2 TRBV5-4 NA NA TGTGCCAGCAGCCCTGGACAGCTAATGACGGATGGCTACACCTTC CASSPGQLMTDGYTF
TRBJ1-4 TRBV27 few NA TGTGCCAGCAGTACCCCTGCTTTGGGTGAAAAACTGTTTTTT CASSTPALGEKLFF
TRBJ1-5 TRBV2 NA TRBD1 TGTGCCAGCAGTCCGGGACAGGGTCGGCCCCAGCATTTT CASSPGQGRPQHF
TRBJ1-1 TRBV4-3 NA TRBD1 TGCGCCAGCAGCCAATGGGACAGGGGGTTTGAGAACACTGAAGCTTTCTTT CASSQWDRGFENTEAFF
TRBJ1-1 TRBV19 NA NA TGTGCCAGTAGTCAGAAGAACACTGAAGCTTTCTTT CASSQKNTEAFF
TRBJ1-5 TRBV6-5 NA NA TGTGCCAGCAGTTACTCGAGGTGGGGAAGGCAGCCCCAGCATTTT CASSYSRWGRQPQHF
TRBJ1-3 TRBV28 NA NA TGTGCCACGGGGAAGGGTTCCTCTGGAAACACCATATATTTT CATGKGSSGNTIYF
TRBJ1-4 TRBV28 NA NA TGTGCCAGCACCGAGCTTGTCACTAATGAAAAACTGTTTTTT CASTELVTNEKLFF
TRBJ2-4 TRBV4-2 NA TRBD1 TGTGCCAGCAGCCTAACCGGGACAGGCCAAAACATTCAGTACTTC CASSLTGTGQNIQYF
TRBJ1-2 TRBV9 NA TRBD1 TGTGCCAGCAGCGAAAAACCGGGACAGGGGAGCTATGGCTACACCTTC CASSEKPGQGSYGYTF
TRBJ2-7 TRBV28 NA NA TGTGCCAGCAGTCCCAAGAGCTCCTACGAGCAGTACTTC CASSPKSSYEQYF
TRBJ2-7 TRBV29-1 NA TRBD2 TGCAGCGTTGAGCAGGGAGGGCGGGGGGCCGAGCAGTACTTC CSVEQGGRGAEQYF
TRBJ2-1 TRBV4-2 few TRBD2 TGTGCCAGCAGCCAGTTCACTAGCGGGACGCGAAATGAGCAGTTCTTC CASSQFTSGTRNEQFF
TRBJ2-5 TRBV6-5 NA NA TGTGCCAGCAGTTCGGCCGCGTTAGGGACCCAGTACTTC CASSSAALGTQYF
TRBJ2-7 TRBV29-1 once TRBD2 TGCAGCGTTGAGCTCAGCGGGAGGGCCCGAAGTACTGGCGAGCAGTACTTC CSVELSGRARSTGEQYF
TRBJ1-2 TRBV4-1 NA NA TGCGCCAGCAGCCAAGGAGAGACGCCAGGCTATGGCTACACCTTC CASSQGETPGYGYTF
TRBJ2-2 TRBV7-8 once TRBD2 TGTGCCAGCAGCCGCCGGGACTACAACACCGGGGAGCTGTTTTTT CASSRRDYNTGELFF
TRBJ2-1 TRBV5-1 NA TRBD2 TGCGCCAGCAGCCCGGGTGCGGGAGGGAGCTCCTACAATGAGCAGTTCTTC CASSPGAGGSSYNEQFF
TRBJ2-7 TRBV28 NA NA TGTGCCAGCAGTTCTCCAGATACGTCGGGCGAGCAGTACTTC CASSSPDTSGEQYF
TRBJ1-5 TRBV4-1 few NA TGCGCCAGCAGCCTTTCACCCAAGGCAGAGAATCAGCCCCAGCATTTT CASSLSPKAENQPQHF
TRBJ2-2 TRBV29-1 NA TRBD1 TGCAGCGTTGTGGACAGGGGGCTTAACACCGGGGAGCTGTTTTTT CSVVDRGLNTGELFF
TRBJ2-6 TRBV28 NA NA TGTGCCAGCAGTTTAGGAAGACAGTGGGTGCTCTCTGGGGCCAACGTCCTGACTTTC CASSLGRQWVLSGANVLTF
TRBJ2-1 TRBV9 NA NA TGTGCCAGCAGCCCGGGACTTAATGAGCAGTTCTTC CASSPGLNEQFF
TRBJ2-3 TRBV19 few TRBD2 TGTGCCAGCAGCAGACTTGGACTAGTTGGGAAGTATTTT CASSRLGLVGKYF
TRBJ2-3 TRBV2 NA TRBD2 TGTGCCAGCAGTGCCGGGACTAGGCGCACAGATACGCAGTATTTT CASSAGTRRTDTQYF
TRBJ2-7 TRBV6-6 NA NA TGTGCCAGCAGTTACTCTGGCAGGGACCACGAGCAGTACTTC CASSYSGRDHEQYF
TRBJ2-5 TRBV9 NA NA TGTGCCAGCAGCCCGTACGGGGGACGCGAGACCCAGTACTTC CASSPYGGRETQYF
TRBJ1-6 TRBV27 NA NA TGTGCCAGCAGTTTAGGTGGCCGATTGAGGTCACCCCTCCACTTT CASSLGGRLRSPLHF
TRBJ1-1 TRBV15 NA NA TGTGCCACCAGCAGAGATATCGCTAACACTGAAGCTTTCTTT CATSRDIANTEAFF
TRBJ1-4 TRBV23-1 NA NA TGCGCCAGCAGTCGGTTCACGGCCGGTCGGGACAAAAAAGAAAAACTGTTTTTT CASSRFTAGRDKKEKLFF
TRBJ1-4 TRBV11-3 NA NA TGTGCCAGCAGCTTAGCTGGGGGCGGTGGTGAAAAACTGTTTTTT CASSLAGGGGEKLFF
TRBJ1-1 TRBV4-3 NA NA TGCGCCAGCAGCCAAGATGTGGCCAGTGAAGCTTTCTTT CASSQDVASEAFF
TRBJ1-1 TRBV10-2 few NA TGCGCCAGCAGCCTGGACGGGAACACTGAAGCTTTCTTT CASSLDGNTEAFF
TRBJ1-5 TRBV28 NA TRBD1 TGTGCCAGCAGCCGAAGGACAGGGGTTGGGAGCAATCAGCCCCAGCATTTT CASSRRTGVGSNQPQHF
TRBJ2-7 TRBV15 few NA TGTGCCACCAGCAGGGGACGGGGGTTGGCCTACGAGCAGTACTTC CATSRGRGLAYEQYF
TRBJ2-7 TRBV4-3 NA NA TGCGCCAGCAGCCAAGATTTTGCTACACACTACGAGCAGTACTTC CASSQDFATHYEQYF
TRBJ2-5 TRBV7-9 NA NA TGTGCCAGCAGCTTATCCGGGGGCGCGGAGACCCAGTACTTC CASSLSGGAETQYF
TRBJ1-1 TRBV4-3 few NA TGCGCCAGCAGCCAGGCAGTCCCATTGAACACTGAAGCTTTCTTT CASSQAVPLNTEAFF
TRBJ1-4 TRBV28 NA NA TGTGCCAGCAGCTTCCCACAGGGTAATGAAAAACTGTTTTTT CASSFPQGNEKLFF
TRBJ1-2 TRBV28 NA NA TGTGCCATCCATTCCTCTTATGGCTACACCTTC CAIHSSYGYTF
TRBJ1-6 TRBV11-2 NA TRBD1 TGTGCCAGCAGCTACCCGGGACAGGGCGGTTCACCCCTCCACTTT CASSYPGQGGSPLHF
TRBJ2-5 TRBV7-9 NA NA TGTGCCAGCAGCTTAAGCGCGGGAAACCAAGAGACCCAGTACTTC CASSLSAGNQETQYF
TRBJ1-4 TRBV7-9 NA TRBD1 TGTGCCAGCAGCCCCCACAGGGGTGCAACTAATGAAAAACTGTTTTTT CASSPHRGATNEKLFF
TRBJ2-7 TRBV7-9 NA NA TGTGCCAGCAGCCGGAGGGGAACCGTCGAGCAGTACTTC CASSRRGTVEQYF
TRBJ2-1 TRBV29-1 once NA TGCAGCGTTGAAGGGCGGGAATACTACAATGAGCAGTTCTTC CSVEGREYYNEQFF
TRBJ2-7 TRBV9 NA TRBD2 TGTGCCAGCAGCGACGGACTAGCTCGGGTGAGCGAGCAGTACTTC CASSDGLARVSEQYF
TRBJ2-2 TRBV7-3 NA TRBD2 TGTGCCAGCAGCGCGGGACTAGTTGCCGGGGAGCTGTTTTTT CASSAGLVAGELFF
TRBJ2-5 TRBV12-5 NA TRBD1 TGTGCTAGTGGCCAGGGGGCCCAAGAGACCCAGTACTTC CASGQGAQETQYF
TRBJ1-4 TRBV5-6 NA TRBD1 TGTGCCAGCAGCCGGGACAGAGAAAAACTGTTTTTT CASSRDREKLFF
TRBJ2-2 TRBV7-2 NA NA TGTGCCAGCAGCCCTCGGAGAGGAGCCACCGGGGAGCTGTTTTTT CASSPRRGATGELFF
TRBJ1-2 TRBV28 few NA TGTGCCAGCAGTTTTCGTGTTGGCTACACCTTC CASSFRVGYTF
TRBJ1-5 TRBV19 NA NA TGTGCCAGTACGGGGGGTGTATATAGCAATCAGCCCCAGCATTTT CASTGGVYSNQPQHF